This T cell receptor beta chain emerged from a study of OX40 agonist ivuxolimab in advanced cancers. Using immunoSEQ multiplex PCR, the repertoire was profiled, and TCRdb retains in-frame clones only, with some absent. The table has 75,000 to 95,000 clones, more than 80% seen once. CDR3 length equals 17 residues. Germline V CDR1 and CDR2: SEHNR, FQNEAQ (reference sequence). The V and J ends lost 3 bases and 2 bases respectively, with 17 bases between them. Details on this clone: Other DNA sequences of this sample code for an identical CDR3.

This sequence originates from an adult with an advanced solid tumor such as melanoma, head and neck, liver or kidney cancer. This material consisted of CD4+ or CD8+ T cells sorted from blood, taken in a trial of the OX40 agonist ivuxolimab. V usage is TRBV7-9 and J usage is TRBJ2-1, with D perhaps matching TRBD1 (6 bases). CDR3 nucleotides: TGTGCCAGCAGCTTTACAAGGGGGATCGGCCCCTACAATGAGCAGTTCTTC. It encodes CASSFTRGIGPYNEQFF.